The present T cell receptor beta chain was sequenced within a study of cytomegalovirus exposure and HLA in healthy donors. Study as a whole: From around 180 million T cells, an earlier analysis saw roughly 120 million unique TCR beta sequences. Study outcomes and limitations: It was reported in a later analysis that an Asian-associated ancestry cluster showed fewer N-insertions than the roughly 670-donor mean.

Points on this clone: Its target is not known.

The PCR employed 60 Vbeta primers together with 13 Jbeta primers. Some clones are missing from TCRdb's copy, which holds only in-frame ones; the method was immunoSEQ multiplex PCR. The data show hundreds of thousands of clones, 65% to 75% seen once. The specimen was PBMCs. The source of this sequence is a woman aged 25-40 years in good health and CMV-seronegative.

This CDR3 reads CASSTGHHFKGGYTF. Here the CDR3 DNA reads TGCGCCAGCAGCACCGGCCATCATTTCAAGGGGGGCTACACCTTC. The J gene is TRBJ1-2, the V gene TRBV4-1, with D perhaps matching TRBD1 (5 bases). From germline, CDR1 is MGHRA and CDR2 YSYEKL. V lost 5 bases and J 8 bases, leaving 21 bases between the germline ends. The CDR3 has 15 amino acids.